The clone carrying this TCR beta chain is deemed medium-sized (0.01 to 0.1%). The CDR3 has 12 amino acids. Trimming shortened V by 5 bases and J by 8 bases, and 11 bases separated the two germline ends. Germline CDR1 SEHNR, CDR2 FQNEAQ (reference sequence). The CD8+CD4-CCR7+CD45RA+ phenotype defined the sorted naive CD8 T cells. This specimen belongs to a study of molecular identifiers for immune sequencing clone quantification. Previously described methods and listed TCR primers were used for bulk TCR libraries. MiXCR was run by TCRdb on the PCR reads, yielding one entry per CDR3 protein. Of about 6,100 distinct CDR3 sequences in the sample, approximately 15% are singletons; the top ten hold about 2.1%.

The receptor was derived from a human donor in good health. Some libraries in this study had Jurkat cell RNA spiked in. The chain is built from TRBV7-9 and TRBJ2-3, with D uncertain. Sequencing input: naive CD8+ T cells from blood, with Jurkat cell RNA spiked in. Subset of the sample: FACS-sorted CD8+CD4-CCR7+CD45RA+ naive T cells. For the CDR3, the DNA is TGTGCCAGCAGCCCACAGCCAGGTACGCAGTATTTT. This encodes CASSPQPGTQYF.